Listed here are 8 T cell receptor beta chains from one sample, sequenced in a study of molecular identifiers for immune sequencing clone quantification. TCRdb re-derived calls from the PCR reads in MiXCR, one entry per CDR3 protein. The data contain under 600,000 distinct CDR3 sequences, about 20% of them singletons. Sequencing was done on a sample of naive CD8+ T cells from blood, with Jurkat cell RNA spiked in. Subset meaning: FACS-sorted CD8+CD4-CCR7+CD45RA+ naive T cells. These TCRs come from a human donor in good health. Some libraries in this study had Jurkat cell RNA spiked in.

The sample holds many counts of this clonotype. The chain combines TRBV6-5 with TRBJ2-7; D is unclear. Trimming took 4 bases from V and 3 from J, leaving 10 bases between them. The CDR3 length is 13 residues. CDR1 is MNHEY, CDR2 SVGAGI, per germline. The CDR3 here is CASSWGKNYEQYF. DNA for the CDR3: TGTGCCAGCAGTTGGGGTAAGAACTACGAGCAGTACTTC.

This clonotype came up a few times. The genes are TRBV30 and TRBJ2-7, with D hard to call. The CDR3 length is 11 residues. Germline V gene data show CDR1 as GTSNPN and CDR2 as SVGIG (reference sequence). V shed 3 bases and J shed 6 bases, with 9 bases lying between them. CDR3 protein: CAWSIGSEQYF. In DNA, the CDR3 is TGTGCCTGGAGCATAGGGTCCGAGCAGTACTTC.

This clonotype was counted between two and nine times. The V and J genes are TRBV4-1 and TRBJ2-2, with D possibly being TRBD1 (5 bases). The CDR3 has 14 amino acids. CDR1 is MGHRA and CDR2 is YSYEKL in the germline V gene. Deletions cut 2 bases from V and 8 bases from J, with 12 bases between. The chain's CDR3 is CASSQRAHRGELFF. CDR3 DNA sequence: TGCGCCAGCAGCCAAAGAGCTCACAGGGGGGAGCTGTTTTTT.

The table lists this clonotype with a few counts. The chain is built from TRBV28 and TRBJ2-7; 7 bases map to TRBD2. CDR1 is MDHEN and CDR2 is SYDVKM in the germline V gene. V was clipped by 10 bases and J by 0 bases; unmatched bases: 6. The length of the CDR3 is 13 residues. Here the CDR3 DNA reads TGTGCCATCGCTAGCGGAAGCTCCTACGAGCAGTACTTC. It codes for CAIASGSSYEQYF.

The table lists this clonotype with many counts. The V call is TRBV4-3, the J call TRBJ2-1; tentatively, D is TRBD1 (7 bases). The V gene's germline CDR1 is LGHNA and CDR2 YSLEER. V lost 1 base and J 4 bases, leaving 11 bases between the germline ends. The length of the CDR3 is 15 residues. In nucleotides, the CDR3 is TGCGCCAGCAGCCAAGGCAGGGGGGATTACAATGAGCAGTTCTTC. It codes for CASSQGRGDYNEQFF.

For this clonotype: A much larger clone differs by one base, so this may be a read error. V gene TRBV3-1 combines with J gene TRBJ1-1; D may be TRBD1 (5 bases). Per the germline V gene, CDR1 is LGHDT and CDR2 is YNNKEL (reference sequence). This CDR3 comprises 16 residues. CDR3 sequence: CVSSQDRGVKNTEAFF. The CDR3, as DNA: TGTGTCAGCAGCCAAGATCGAGGGGTTAAGAACACTGAAGCTTTCTTT.

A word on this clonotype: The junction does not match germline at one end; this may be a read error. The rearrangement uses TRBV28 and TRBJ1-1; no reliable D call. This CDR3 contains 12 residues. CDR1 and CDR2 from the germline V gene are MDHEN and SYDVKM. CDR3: CASGIMNTGAFF. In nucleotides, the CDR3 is TGTGCCAGCGGAATAATGAACACTGGAGCTTTCTTT.

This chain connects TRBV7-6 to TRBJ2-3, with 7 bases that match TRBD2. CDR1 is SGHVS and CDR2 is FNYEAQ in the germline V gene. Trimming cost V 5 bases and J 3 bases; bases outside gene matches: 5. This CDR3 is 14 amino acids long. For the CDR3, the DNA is TGTGCCAGCAGCCACCGGACTAGTACAGATACGCAGTATTTT. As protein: CASSHRTSTDTQYF.